The 5 T cell receptor beta chains below all came from one sample that was sequenced in a study of identical twins. One entry per CDR3 protein results from TCRdb running MiXCR on the 5' RACE reads. The sample lists approximately 260,000 distinct CDR3 sequences, approximately 8.3% occurring once. These data were also reused for a study on yellow fever vaccine responses in identical twins.

The source material was CD8+ T cells sorted from blood. The receptors were sampled from a woman younger than 30 in good health.

This clonotype was seen repeatedly, ten times or more. The genes are TRBV28 and TRBJ2-1; TRBD1 might be the D (6 bases). Trimming took 7 bases from V and 2 from J, leaving 15 bases between them. The CDR3 sequence is 15 residues long. From germline, CDR1 is MDHEN and CDR2 SYDVKM. CDR3: CASNEGDKTYNEQFF. CDR3 nucleotides: TGTGCCAGCAACGAAGGGGACAAGACCTACAATGAGCAGTTCTTC.

The chain is built from TRBV7-8 and TRBJ2-1; D not certain. Germline CDR1 is SGHVS and CDR2 is FQNEAQ. The CDR3 totals 12 residues. V was shortened by 0 bases and J by 9 bases, with 6 bases between the two germline ends. CDR3 amino acids: CASSLAVFEQFF. CDR3 nucleotides: TGTGCCAGCAGCTTAGCAGTGTTTGAGCAGTTCTTC.

The rearrangement links TRBV30 to TRBJ2-7; no clear D gene. Germline lookup yields CDR1 GTSNPN and CDR2 SVGIG (reference sequence). The CDR3 has 13 residues. V gave up 1 base and J gave up 3 bases, with 10 bases separating them. The CDR3 nucleotides read TGTGCCTGGAGTGCGAAAATGGGCTACGAGCAGTACTTC. Translation: CAWSAKMGYEQYF.

This clonotype was seen repeatedly, ten times or more. The V call is TRBV20-1, the J call TRBJ2-5; the D gene is possibly TRBD2 (6 bases). The CDR3 has 14 residues. The V end was cut by 3 bases, the J end by 1 base, with 12 bases between. Germline V CDR1 and CDR2: DFQATT, SNEGSKA (reference sequence). The CDR3 spells CSARGGASQETQYF. The DNA of the CDR3 is TGCAGTGCTAGGGGAGGAGCGTCCCAAGAGACCCAGTACTTC.

The rearrangement links TRBV15 to TRBJ2-7; 7 bases line up with TRBD2. V shed 1 base and J 4 bases; nucleotides not matched to a gene: 4. The length of the CDR3 is 14 residues. CDR1 is LNHNV and CDR2 is YYDKDF in the germline V gene (reference sequence). CDR3 DNA sequence: TGTGCCACCAGCAGAGCGCGGGAGAGGTACGAGCAGTACTTC. It is translated as CATSRARERYEQYF.